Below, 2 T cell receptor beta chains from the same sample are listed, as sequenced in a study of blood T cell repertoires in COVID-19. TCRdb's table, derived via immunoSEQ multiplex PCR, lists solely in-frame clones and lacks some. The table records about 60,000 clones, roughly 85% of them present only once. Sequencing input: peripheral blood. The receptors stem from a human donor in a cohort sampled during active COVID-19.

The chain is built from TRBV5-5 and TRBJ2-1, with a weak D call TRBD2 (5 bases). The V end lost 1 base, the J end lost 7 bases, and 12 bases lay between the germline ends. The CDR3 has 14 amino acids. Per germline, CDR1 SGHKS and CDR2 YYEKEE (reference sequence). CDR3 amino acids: CASSLTASSNEQFF. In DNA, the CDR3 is TGTGCCAGCAGCTTGACGGCTAGCTCGAATGAGCAGTTCTTC.

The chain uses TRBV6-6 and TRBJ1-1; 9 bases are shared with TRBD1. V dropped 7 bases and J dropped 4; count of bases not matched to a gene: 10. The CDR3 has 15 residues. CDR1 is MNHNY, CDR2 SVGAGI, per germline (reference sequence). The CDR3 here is CASTLTGGSVTEAFF. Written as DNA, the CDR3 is TGTGCCAGCACCCTAACAGGGGGCTCGGTCACTGAAGCTTTCTTT.